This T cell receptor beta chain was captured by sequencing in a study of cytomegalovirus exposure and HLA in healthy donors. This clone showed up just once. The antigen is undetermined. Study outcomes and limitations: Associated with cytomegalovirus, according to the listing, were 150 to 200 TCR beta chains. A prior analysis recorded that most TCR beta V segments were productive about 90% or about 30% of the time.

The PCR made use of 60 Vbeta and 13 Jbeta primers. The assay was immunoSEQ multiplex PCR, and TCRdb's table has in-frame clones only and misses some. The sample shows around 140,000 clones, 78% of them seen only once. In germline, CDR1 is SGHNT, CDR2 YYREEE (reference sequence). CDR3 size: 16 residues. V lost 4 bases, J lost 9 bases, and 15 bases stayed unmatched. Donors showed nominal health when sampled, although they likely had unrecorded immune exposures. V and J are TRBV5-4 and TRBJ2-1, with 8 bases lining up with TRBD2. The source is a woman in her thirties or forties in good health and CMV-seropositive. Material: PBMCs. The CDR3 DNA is TGTGCCAGCAGCGTCGCGGGGTACGGGAGGGCCGGTGAGCAGTTCTTC. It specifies CASSVAGYGRAGEQFF.